These T cell receptor beta chains were read from a single sample in a study of CD8 T cells in ankylosing spondylitis. From the 5' RACE reads, TCRdb called clonotypes with MiXCR, one entry per CDR3 protein. The sample has about 440,000 distinct CDR3 sequences, 17% seen once. The specimen was blood, either unsorted or a sorted T cell fraction (not recorded which). The origin of the receptors is a male donor with ankylosing spondylitis. Each CDR3 is given with its conserved first and last residue. The order of the fields is V gene, D gene, clone size, J gene, CDR3 protein, CDR3 DNA. D genes are given only for firm matches. Clone size appears in some rows only: once, few, many, or a class for an expanded clone.

>TRBV20-1|TRBD1|-|TRBJ1-2
CSARDPSGGRGYTF
TGCAGTGCTAGAGATCCTTCAGGGGGCAGGGGCTACACCTTC
>TRBV29-1|TRBD2|few|TRBJ2-7
CSATTSGGYEQYF
TGCAGCGCCACGACTAGCGGAGGGTACGAGCAGTACTTC
>TRBV7-6|-|few|TRBJ2-4
CASSLRPGPLAKNIQYF
TGTGCCAGCAGCTTACGCCCCGGTCCCCTAGCCAAAAACATTCAGTACTTC
>TRBV15|-|few|TRBJ2-7
CATSQGGELYEQYF
TGTGCCACCAGCCAAGGGGGGGAATTGTACGAGCAGTACTTC
>TRBV7-2|TRBD1|-|TRBJ1-1
CASSKGQALRTEAFF
TGTGCCAGCAGCAAAGGACAGGCGTTGCGCACTGAAGCTTTCTTT
>TRBV18|TRBD1|-|TRBJ2-7
CASSLQGQGSEQYF
TGTGCCAGCTCACTGCAGGGACAGGGAAGCGAGCAGTACTTC
>TRBV27|-|-|TRBJ1-4
CASTPNPTNEKLFF
TGTGCCAGCACCCCGAACCCAACTAATGAAAAACTGTTTTTT
>TRBV21-1|-|many|TRBJ1-4
CASSRQTAGTLGRKNEKLFF
TGTGCCAGCAGCCGACAAACGGCCGGGACATTGGGAAGAAAGAATGAAAAACTGTTTTTT
>TRBV18|TRBD1|-|TRBJ2-3
CASSPEGAYTDTQYF
TGTGCCAGCTCACCTGAGGGGGCTTACACAGATACGCAGTATTTT
>TRBV15|-|few|TRBJ1-4
CATSKQGHGEKLFF
TGTGCCACCAGCAAACAGGGTCATGGAGAAAAACTGTTTTTT
>TRBV12-3/TRBV12-4|TRBD1|many|TRBJ2-7
CASSLWTGYEQYF
TGTGCCAGCAGCCTCTGGACAGGGTACGAGCAGTACTTC
>TRBV5-1|-|few|TRBJ2-5
CASSFGGYQETQYF
TGCGCCAGCAGCTTTGGCGGGTACCAAGAGACCCAGTACTTC
>TRBV14|TRBD1|-|TRBJ1-6
CASSHGTGARSPLHF
TGTGCCAGCAGCCACGGGACAGGAGCTCGTTCACCCCTCCACTTT
>TRBV11-2|TRBD2|-|TRBJ2-4
CASSSPGGLAKNIQYF
TGTGCCAGCAGCTCCCCGGGGGGGTTGGCCAAAAACATTCAGTACTTC
>TRBV7-9|TRBD1|-|TRBJ2-2
CASRTGQGDTGELFF
TGTGCCAGCAGGACCGGACAGGGGGACACCGGGGAGCTGTTTTTT
>TRBV12-3/TRBV12-4|TRBD2|-|TRBJ2-2
CASRPPTSDVGELFF
TGTGCCAGCAGACCGCCGACTAGCGACGTCGGGGAGCTGTTTTTT
>TRBV18|TRBD1|many|TRBJ2-2
CASSPSGQGGNTGELFF
TGTGCCAGCTCACCATCGGGACAGGGAGGGAACACCGGGGAGCTGTTTTTT
>TRBV4-1|TRBD2|-|TRBJ2-1
CASSQPGSGGMEFF
TGCGCCAGCAGCCAGCCCGGTTCGGGGGGTATGGAGTTCTTC
>TRBV7-9|TRBD1|-|TRBJ1-1
CASSLQGKGATEAFF
TGTGCCAGCAGCTTACAGGGGAAGGGGGCCACTGAAGCTTTCTTT
>TRBV27|-|few|TRBJ1-5
CASSLYRGQQPQHF
TGTGCCAGCAGTTTATACCGTGGACAGCAGCCCCAGCATTTT
>TRBV2|-|few|TRBJ2-3
CASSPVLGADTQYF
TGTGCCAGCAGTCCCGTCCTCGGGGCAGATACGCAGTATTTT
>TRBV19|-|-|TRBJ1-1
CATTDPGRTDPAKIEAFF
TGTGCCACCACCGACCCGGGACGAACCGACCCGGCTAAAATTGAAGCTTTCTTT
>TRBV18|TRBD1|-|TRBJ1-2
CASSPTGGDRHGYTF
TGTGCCAGCTCCCCGACAGGGGGCGATCGTCATGGCTACACCTTC
>TRBV7-3|-|few|TRBJ1-1
CASSLMRSTEAFF
TGTGCCAGCAGCTTAATGAGGTCCACTGAAGCTTTCTTT
>TRBV14|-|-|TRBJ2-3
CASSRGLGRTQYF
TGTGCCAGCAGCCGGGGACTGGGGAGGACGCAGTATTTT
>TRBV9|TRBD1|-|TRBJ2-5
CASSLRTGTETQYF
TGTGCCAGCAGCCTGAGGACAGGGACGGAGACCCAGTACTTC
>TRBV6-5|TRBD1|many|TRBJ2-5
CASSYSGTGVLQETQYF
TGTGCCAGCAGTTACTCGGGGACAGGGGTCCTCCAAGAGACCCAGTACTTC
>TRBV12-3/TRBV12-4|-|few|TRBJ1-5
CASSPPGKSNQPQHF
TGTGCCAGCAGCCCGCCTGGGAAAAGCAATCAGCCCCAGCATTTT
>TRBV2|-|-|TRBJ2-5
CASSVGSMETQYF
TGTGCCAGCAGTGTGGGATCTATGGAGACCCAGTACTTC
>TRBV20-1|-|few|TRBJ2-2
CSASKAQGGYTGELFF
TGCAGTGCTTCCAAGGCGCAGGGAGGCTACACCGGGGAGCTGTTTTTT
>TRBV7-3|-|few|TRBJ2-1
CASSPGSTEGGEQFF
TGTGCCAGCAGCCCTGGTAGTACGGAGGGGGGTGAGCAGTTCTTC
>TRBV12-3/TRBV12-4|-|many|TRBJ2-5
CASSRRNEETQYF
TGTGCCAGCAGTCGCCGGAATGAAGAGACCCAGTACTTC
>TRBV6-1|-|-|TRBJ1-1
CASSIRQVSAEAFF
TGTGCCAGCAGTATCCGACAGGTATCGGCTGAAGCTTTCTTT
>TRBV19|-|-|TRBJ1-5
CASSIGVRSNQPQHF
TGTGCCAGTAGTATAGGGGTACGTAGCAATCAGCCCCAGCATTTT
>TRBV12-3/TRBV12-4|-|-|TRBJ1-3
CASSFATSSGNTIYF
TGTGCCAGCAGTTTCGCGACGTCCTCTGGAAACACCATATATTTT
>TRBV4-3|TRBD2|-|TRBJ2-1
CASSQDIGGRAGSEQFF
TGCGCCAGCAGCCAAGATATTGGCGGGAGGGCCGGGAGTGAGCAGTTCTTC
>TRBV15|-|-|TRBJ2-2
CATSRDLYGTETGELFF
TGTGCCACCAGCAGAGATCTATACGGTACTGAAACCGGGGAGCTGTTTTTT
>TRBV5-6|-|few|TRBJ2-2
CASSLTGISGGELFF
TGTGCCAGCAGCTTGACAGGGATCTCGGGAGGGGAGCTGTTTTTT
>TRBV11-3|TRBD1|-|TRBJ2-5
CASSPTGLTQETQYF
TGTGCCAGCAGCCCGACAGGGTTAACACAAGAGACCCAGTACTTC
>TRBV7-9|-|-|TRBJ1-2
CASSLEKGWNGYTF
TGTGCCAGCAGCTTAGAGAAGGGATGGAATGGCTACACCTTC
>TRBV20-1|-|few|TRBJ1-1
CSANKGGGNTEAFF
TGCAGTGCGAACAAAGGAGGAGGGAACACTGAAGCTTTCTTT
>TRBV6-1|TRBD2|-|TRBJ2-7
CASRPRRDYFYEQYF
TGTGCCAGCAGGCCACGACGGGACTATTTTTACGAGCAGTACTTC
>TRBV5-1|-|few|TRBJ2-5
CASSLGGLPGPQETQYF
TGCGCCAGCAGCTTGGGGGGCCTCCCGGGGCCCCAAGAGACCCAGTACTTC
>TRBV20-1|-|-|TRBJ1-5
CSARAERQFSNQPQHF
TGCAGTGCTAGAGCCGAAAGGCAGTTTAGCAATCAGCCCCAGCATTTT
>TRBV4-2|-|-|TRBJ2-5
CASGRGAETQYF
TGTGCCAGTGGGAGGGGGGCGGAGACCCAGTACTTC